This T cell receptor (beta chain) was sequenced in a study of identical twins (dated by TCRdb to about 2016). About the study as a whole: The study deep-sequenced TCR alpha and beta repertoires from monozygotic twins, unrelated adults of various ages and cord blood to test whether fetal clonotypes persist. Replicate twin experiments were performed at different times using different library preparation protocols to rule out contamination.

Worth noting for this clonotype: Its target antigen remains unknown. No base qualities exist here, and no much larger clone lies one base off it.

Library construction relied on 5' RACE. Sequencing used an Illumina HiSeq 2000. A universal primer binding site was introduced by template switching, and a unique molecular identifier was present in the final cDNA, enabling accurate counting of TCR cDNA molecules. First-strand cDNA for TCR alpha and beta chains was synthesized from specific primers in the conserved constant-segment region. To control for contamination, every cDNA library carried two barcodes: a SMART-Mk sample barcode plus Illumina barcodes. TruSeq adapter sequences and Illumina sample barcodes were added in two successive PCR steps. The TCR alpha and beta cDNA libraries were sequenced on the Illumina HiSeq platform using custom primers. As for the authors' bioinformatics: Unique molecular identifiers were extracted from raw reads with MiGEC, and CDR3 positions were determined with MiXCR. Recombination models were inferred per individual with the repgenHMM and IGoR tools using an EM algorithm. The tcR package in R was used for shared clonotype analysis, with sharing normalized by the product of cloneset sizes. Out-of-frame nonproductive sequences were analyzed to study raw recombination free of thymic and clonal selection effects. In-frame beta chains were kept once TCRdb had trimmed the public reads at Q25 with fastp and called clones with MiXCR. Every entry covers one CDR3 protein and lists the most common genes and DNA from its rows. The V and J calls were determined by TCRdb, not by the authors. For this sample the table gives 1.5 million to 2 million distinct CDR3 sequences, of which more than 30% were detected only once. The ten largest clonotypes hold around 0.25% of the sample.

Paper-wide results and their limitations: In beta out-of-frame sequences, excess twin sharing was weaker, because having fewer shared sequences lowered the signal-to-noise ratio. Because the same donors could not be followed over many years, the conclusions relied on cross-sectional statistical analysis. Invariant T cells such as MAIT and iNKT could partly confound zero-insertion analyses, although diverse VJ usage argued against such confounding for most clonotypes. Compared with coincidental sharing between unrelated individuals, out-of-frame TCR alpha sequences shared between twins had an excess of sequences with low generation probability. In monozygotic twins, recombination models systematically underestimated out-of-frame TCR alpha sharing, but the models matched the sharing seen between unrelated individuals. Fewer insertions were carried by abundant cord blood beta clonotypes, a similar but weaker trend appeared in young adult naive repertoires, and no such trend appeared in memory repertoires.

All donors were healthy Caucasians. CDR1 SGHAT and CDR2 FQNNGV are derived from the germline V gene. The CDR3 has 15 amino acids, counting the end cysteine and phenylalanine. The DNA shown is the 45-base CDR3, in frame from base 1. Relative to germline, V is 4 bases shorter and J is 0 bases shorter, with 12 bases between their ends. The chain was built from TRBV11-2 and TRBJ2-5; the best D guess is TRBD1, with 5 bases matching. This clonotype was obtained from a newborn girl in good health. Source material: cord blood. The sequenced DNA: TGTGCCAGCAGCTCTAACAAGGGGTACCAAGAGACCCAGTACTTC. Its translation reads: CASSSNKGYQETQYF.